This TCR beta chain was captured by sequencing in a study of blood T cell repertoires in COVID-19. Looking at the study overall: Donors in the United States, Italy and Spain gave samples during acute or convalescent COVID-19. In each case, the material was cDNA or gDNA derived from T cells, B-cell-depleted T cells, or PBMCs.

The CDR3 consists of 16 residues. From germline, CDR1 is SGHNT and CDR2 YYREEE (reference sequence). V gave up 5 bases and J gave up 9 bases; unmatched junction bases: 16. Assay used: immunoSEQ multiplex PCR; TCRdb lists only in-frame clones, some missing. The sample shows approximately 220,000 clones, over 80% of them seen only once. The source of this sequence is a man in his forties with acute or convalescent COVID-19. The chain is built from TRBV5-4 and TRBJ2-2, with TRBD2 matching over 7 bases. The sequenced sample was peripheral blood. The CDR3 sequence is CASSPMGGKNSRELFF. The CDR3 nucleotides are TGTGCCAGCAGTCCAATGGGAGGGAAAAATAGTAGGGAGCTGTTTTTT. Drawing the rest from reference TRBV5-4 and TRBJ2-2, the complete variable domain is ETGVTQSPTHLIKTRGQQVTLRCSSQSGHNTVSWYQQALGQGPQFIFQYYREEENGRGNFPPRFSGLQFPNYSSELNVNALELDDSALYLCASSPMGGKNSRELFFGEGSRLTVL.